Presented here are 22 T cell receptor beta chains from one specimen sequenced in a study of CD8 T cells in ankylosing spondylitis. TCRdb reprocessed the 5' RACE reads via MiXCR and lists one record per CDR3 protein. The profile covers 200,000 to 300,000 distinct CDR3 sequences, with 30% to 40% appearing a single time and about 4.2% taken by the ten largest. Sequencing was performed on blood, either unsorted or a sorted T cell fraction (not recorded which). These receptors came from a male donor with ankylosing spondylitis or in good health (not recorded which).

The chain recombines TRBV27 with TRBJ1-2; TRBD1 might be the D (5 bases). The germline gives CDR1 MNHEY, CDR2 SMNVEV (reference sequence). Deletions cut 5 bases from V and 2 bases from J, with 18 bases between. The CDR3 spans 16 residues. The CDR3 nucleotides read TGTGCCAGCAGTGCCTCAGGGAACTGGGGAAACTATGGCTACACCTTC. This gives the protein CASSASGNWGNYGYTF.

The chain combines TRBV7-9 with TRBJ2-6; tentatively, D is TRBD1 (6 bases). The V end was cut by 8 bases, the J end by 0 bases, with 11 bases between. Germline V gives CDR1 SEHNR, CDR2 FQNEAQ (reference sequence). The CDR3 length is 15 residues. The CDR3 is CASGGRFSGANVLTF. CDR3 nucleotides: TGTGCCAGCGGGGGCCGATTCTCTGGGGCCAACGTCCTGACTTTC.

This chain connects TRBV9 to TRBJ2-3; 7 positions agree with TRBD1. V dropped 6 bases and J dropped 3; count of bases not matched to a gene: 7. The CDR3 extends over 14 amino acids. Germline loops: CDR1 SGDLS, CDR2 YYNGEE. This CDR3 reads CASTPGQRTDTQYF. CDR3 DNA sequence: TGTGCCAGCACCCCGGGACAGAGGACAGATACGCAGTATTTT.

The V call is TRBV27, the J call TRBJ2-5; unclear D gene. CDR1 is MNHEY, CDR2 SMNVEV, per germline (reference sequence). Trimming took 1 base from V and 9 from J, leaving 12 bases between them. This CDR3 comprises 13 residues. CDR3 amino acids: CASSLFPRSPQYF. The CDR3 nucleotides read TGTGCCAGCAGTTTATTCCCGAGGAGCCCCCAGTACTTC.

This clonotype occurred a few times. The J gene is TRBJ1-2, the V gene TRBV5-6; D may be TRBD1 (5 bases). This CDR3 contains 16 residues. Germline loops: CDR1 SGHDT, CDR2 YYEEEE. V dropped 3 bases and J dropped 6 bases, with 21 bases sitting between them. The DNA of the CDR3 is TGTGCCAGCAGCTCACAAAACTACGGAGGGACTCATGGCTACACCTTC. Its translation is CASSSQNYGGTHGYTF.

Only a few counts were recorded for this clonotype. The V gene is TRBV20-1, the J gene TRBJ2-3; D possibly matches TRBD1 or TRBD2 (5 bases each). The V gene lost 0 bases and the J gene lost 10 bases, with 17 bases spanning the gap. The length of the CDR3 is 14 residues. Germline CDR1 and CDR2: DFQATT and SNEGSKA (reference sequence). The DNA for the CDR3 is TGCAGTGCTAGAGAATCGGGGACCAGCAGCGCGCAGTATTTT. Its translation: CSARESGTSSAQYF.

This clonotype was seen repeatedly, ten times or more. This chain links TRBV7-9 with TRBJ2-3; D might be TRBD2 (6 bases). The V gene's germline CDR1 is SEHNR and CDR2 FQNEAQ (reference sequence). The CDR3 has 13 amino acids. With 7 bases removed from V and 1 base from J, the gap between germline ends came to 9 bases. The CDR3 nucleotides are TGTGCCAGCAAGGGACTCCGCACAGATACGCAGTATTTT. Translating gives CASKGLRTDTQYF. The whole variable domain, remainder taken from reference TRBV7-9 and TRBJ2-3, is DTGVSQNPRHKITKRGQNVTFRCDPISEHNRLYWYRQTLGQGPEFLTYFQNEAQLEKSRLLSDRFSAERPKGSFSTLEIQRTEQGDSAMYLCASKGLRTDTQYFGPGTRLTVL.

The CDR3 spells CASSLEGGNTGELFF. The CDR3 DNA sequence: TGTGCCAGCAGCTTAGAAGGGGGAAACACCGGGGAGCTGTTTTTT. The rearrangement uses TRBV11-2 and TRBJ2-2; a possible D gene is TRBD1 (6 bases). This CDR3 has 15 residues. CDR1 is SGHAT and CDR2 is FQNNGV in the germline V gene. Trimming shortened V by 0 bases and J by 2 bases, and 7 bases separated the two germline ends.

This rearrangement joins TRBV6-4 to TRBJ1-1; D unresolved. Germline CDR1 MRHNA, CDR2 SNTAGT. V lost 0 bases to trimming and J lost 6 bases, with 8 bases between them. The CDR3 covers 13 residues. The CDR3 bases are TGTGCCAGCAGTGACTCGATAGGTGCTGAAGCTTTCTTT. It specifies CASSDSIGAEAFF.

This clonotype has only a few counts. The chain uses TRBV5-1 and TRBJ2-7; D is possibly TRBD2 (6 bases). The CDR3 runs 11 residues. The germline V gene encodes CDR1 SGHRS and CDR2 YFSETQ. Deletions cut 3 bases from V and 11 bases from J, with 12 bases between. CDR3 residues: CASSSGGVEYF. CDR3 DNA sequence: TGCGCCAGCAGCTCGGGCGGGGTGGAGTACTTC.

This CDR3 reads CASSPDPGRGNTIYF. CDR3 in DNA: TGCGCCAGCAGCCCGGACCCGGGTCGGGGAAACACCATATATTTT. The gene calls are TRBV5-1 and TRBJ1-3; D unresolved. With 4 bases removed from V and 4 bases from J, the gap between germline ends came to 15 bases. Germline values: CDR1 SGHRS, CDR2 YFSETQ. The CDR3 length is 15 residues.

This clonotype was observed a few times. The chain joins TRBV7-6 to TRBJ1-5; D not certain. CDR1 and CDR2 (germline): SGHVS, FNYEAQ. The V and J ends lost 0 bases and 1 base respectively, with 7 bases between them. CDR3 length equals 15 residues. The DNA of the CDR3 is TGTGCCAGCAGCTTAGCCGGCGGAAGCAATCAGCCCCAGCATTTT. This codes for CASSLAGGSNQPQHF.

This clonotype has only a few counts. This sequence joins TRBV6-1 and TRBJ1-6, with a weak D call TRBD1 (6 bases). The germline V gene encodes CDR1 MNHNS and CDR2 SASEGT. Between the trimmed V and J ends, which lost 6 bases and 8 bases, there was a span of 14 bases. CDR3 length: 14 residues. As DNA, the CDR3 is TGTGCCAGCAGCCGAGACAGGTCTCATTCACCCCTCCACTTT. Its protein is CASSRDRSHSPLHF.

This clonotype appeared once. The junction shows a germline mismatch at one end, possibly a read error. J is TRBJ2-6 and V is TRBV20-1, with D perhaps assigned TRBD1 or TRBD2 (5 bases each). CDR1 and CDR2 (germline): DFQATT, SNEGSKA (reference sequence). The CDR3 length is 15 residues. This chain's CDR3 is CSARSGSSGANGLTF. The CDR3 nucleotides are TGCAGTGCTAGAAGTGGGAGCTCTGGGGCCAACGGCCTGACTTTC.

This chain uses TRBV20-1 with TRBJ2-3; no clear D. This CDR3 has 14 amino acids. V dropped 3 bases and J dropped 6 bases, with 16 bases sitting between them. Germline V CDR1 and CDR2: DFQATT, SNEGSKA (reference sequence). The CDR3 region is CSASSRLLQDTQYF. CDR3 nucleotides: TGCAGTGCTAGCAGCAGGCTTTTGCAGGATACGCAGTATTTT.

The chain is built from TRBV6-1 and TRBJ1-5; maybe TRBD1 (5 bases). The CDR3 has 12 residues. Trimming took off 7 bases at V and 1 base at J, with 5 bases between the two ends. Germline V gene data show CDR1 as MNHNS and CDR2 as SASEGT. The CDR3 protein is CASNRSNQPQHF. CDR3 nucleotides: TGTGCCAGCAACAGGAGCAATCAGCCCCAGCATTTT.

The chain's CDR3 is CASSFSSGPDTQYF. CDR3 in DNA: TGTGCCAGCAGTTTTAGTAGCGGACCAGATACGCAGTATTTT. V gene TRBV27 combines with J gene TRBJ2-3, with D tentatively TRBD2 (6 bases). V gave up 3 bases and J gave up 4 bases, with 11 bases separating them. The germline V gene has CDR1 MNHEY and CDR2 SMNVEV (reference sequence). This CDR3 region has 14 residues.

The chain recombines TRBV19 with TRBJ1-5; no clear D gene. V was cut by 3 bases and J by 10 bases, with 10 bases left in between. CDR1 and CDR2 (germline): LNHDA, SQIVND (reference sequence). The CDR3 extends over 12 amino acids. Here the CDR3 reads CASSIQREPQHF. The CDR3 DNA reads TGTGCCAGTAGTATCCAAAGGGAACCCCAGCATTTT. The variable domain in full, completed from reference TRBV19 and TRBJ1-5, reads DGGITQSPKYLFRKEGQNVTLSCEQNLNHDAMYWYRQDPGQGLRLIYYSQIVNDFQKGDIAEGYSVSREKKESFPLTVTSAQKNPTAFYLCASSIQREPQHFGDGTRLSIL.

The CDR3 DNA follows: TGTGCCAGCAGCCCTCGGGGGAACTATGGCTACACCTTC. This translates into CASSPRGNYGYTF. The chain joins TRBV5-5 to TRBJ1-2; TRBD1 might be the D (5 bases). The V gene's germline CDR1 is SGHKS and CDR2 YYEKEE (reference sequence). The CDR3 consists of 13 residues. Trimming shortened V by 4 bases and J by 2 bases, and 9 bases separated the two germline ends.

This clonotype was seen a handful of times. CDR3 protein: CASSLGEGNEQFF. The CDR3 DNA sequence: TGTGCCAGCAGTTTAGGTGAGGGTAATGAGCAGTTCTTC. The chain has TRBV12-3 or TRBV12-4 and TRBJ2-1; D is possibly TRBD2 (5 bases). Trimming took 1 base from V and 7 from J, leaving 8 bases between them. The CDR3 runs 13 residues.

This clonotype was seen only a few times. The J gene is TRBJ2-3, the V gene TRBV6-5, with TRBD2 matching over 9 bases. Looked up from germline, CDR1 is MNHEY and CDR2 is SVGAGI. V lost 4 bases and J lost 6; bases outside the gene matches: 11. This CDR3 has 16 amino acids. CDR3 protein: CASSLGGGGALDTQYF. The CDR3 DNA reads as TGTGCCAGCAGTTTAGGAGGCGGGGGGGCCCTTGATACGCAGTATTTT.

This clonotype has just a few counts. This sequence joins TRBV12-3 or TRBV12-4 and TRBJ1-5; D is uncertain. This CDR3 is built from 12 residues. The V end was cut by 5 bases, the J end by 6 bases, with 8 bases between. The CDR3 DNA follows: TGTGCCAGCAGTCCGGCCCCTCAGCCCCAGCATTTT. It is translated as CASSPAPQPQHF.